This is a list of T cell receptor beta chains from one sample in a study of metastatic and nonmetastatic thyroid tumors. TCRdb reprocessed the PCR reads using MiXCR. Found here are some 83,000 clones, around 12% of them singletons; the top ten hold 7% to 10%. The specimen sequenced was tumor tissue. All receptors derive from a female donor with papillary thyroid cancer or a benign thyroid nodule (not recorded which). Some clones in this sample may be carry-over from other donors' samples. Each CDR3 is given with its conserved first and last residue. The D gene is left open where the match is weak. Clone size is given for some rows only: seen once, a few or many times, or a class if the clone is expanded.

len: 13; abundance: many; v_gene: TRBV7-2; d_gene: .; j_gene: TRBJ2-7; CDR3nt: TGTGCCAGCAGCTTAGGACCCAAGGGCGAGCAGTACTTC; CDR3aa: CASSLGPKGEQYF
len: 14; abundance: many; v_gene: TRBV20-1; d_gene: TRBD1; j_gene: TRBJ1-6; CDR3nt: TGCAGTGCTAGGTCGACAGGGTATAATTCACCCCTCCACTTT; CDR3aa: CSARSTGYNSPLHF
len: 16; abundance: .; v_gene: TRBV7-9; d_gene: .; j_gene: TRBJ2-4; CDR3nt: TGTGCCAGCAGCCCGGACCGTGAGGGTTCGAAAAACATTCAGTACTTC; CDR3aa: CASSPDREGSKNIQYF
len: 13; abundance: many; v_gene: TRBV2; d_gene: TRBD2; j_gene: TRBJ2-7; CDR3nt: TGTGCCAACTCCGGACTAGCGGGTGCCGAGCAGTACTTC; CDR3aa: CANSGLAGAEQYF
len: 14; abundance: medium-sized; v_gene: TRBV27; d_gene: TRBD2; j_gene: TRBJ2-1; CDR3nt: TGTGCCAGCAGTGAGGGACTAGGAGTCACTGAGCAGTTCTTC; CDR3aa: CASSEGLGVTEQFF
len: 15; abundance: many; v_gene: TRBV6-1; d_gene: TRBD2; j_gene: TRBJ2-5; CDR3nt: TGTGCCAGCAGGCCGGGAGGGGGGTTCCAAGAGACCCAGTACTTC; CDR3aa: CASRPGGGFQETQYF
len: 14; abundance: many; v_gene: TRBV20-1; d_gene: TRBD1; j_gene: TRBJ1-5; CDR3nt: TGCAGTGCCGGAACCGGGACAGATAATCAGCCCCAGCATTTT; CDR3aa: CSAGTGTDNQPQHF
len: 13; abundance: many; v_gene: TRBV20-1; d_gene: .; j_gene: TRBJ2-3; CDR3nt: TGCAGTATTAGCGGTTCTAGCACAGATACGCAGTATTTT; CDR3aa: CSISGSSTDTQYF
len: 16; abundance: .; v_gene: TRBV2; d_gene: .; j_gene: TRBJ2-1; CDR3nt: TGTGCCAGCAGTGTAGGGCTCCTAGACCGAAACAATGAGCAGTTCTTC; CDR3aa: CASSVGLLDRNNEQFF
len: 13; abundance: many; v_gene: TRBV6-2/TRBV6-3; d_gene: TRBD2; j_gene: TRBJ2-7; CDR3nt: TGTGCCAGCAGTTACGGACTAGCGGTAGAGCAGTACTTC; CDR3aa: CASSYGLAVEQYF
len: 13; abundance: many; v_gene: TRBV12-5; d_gene: .; j_gene: TRBJ2-5; CDR3nt: TGTGCTAGTGGTCCCGGTGCCCTCGAGACCCAGTACTTC; CDR3aa: CASGPGALETQYF
len: 18; abundance: few; v_gene: TRBV24-1; d_gene: TRBD1; j_gene: TRBJ2-5; CDR3nt: TGTGCCACCAGTGATCCCATCCCTTCGGGACAGATACAAGAGACCCAGTACTTC; CDR3aa: CATSDPIPSGQIQETQYF
len: 14; abundance: many; v_gene: TRBV6-1; d_gene: .; j_gene: TRBJ1-3; CDR3nt: TGTGGGGGACTGACTCGAGACTCTGGAAACACCATATATTTT; CDR3aa: CGGLTRDSGNTIYF
len: 16; abundance: many; v_gene: TRBV5-1; d_gene: TRBD1; j_gene: TRBJ1-2; CDR3nt: TGCGCCAGCAGCCCAACCCCTACAGGGGGCAACTATGGCTACACCTTC; CDR3aa: CASSPTPTGGNYGYTF
len: 15; abundance: few; v_gene: TRBV28; d_gene: .; j_gene: TRBJ1-2; CDR3nt: TGTGCCAGCAGTTACAGGAACCACCGTAACTATGGCTACACCTTC; CDR3aa: CASSYRNHRNYGYTF
len: 14; abundance: many; v_gene: TRBV20-1; d_gene: TRBD2; j_gene: TRBJ2-7; CDR3nt: TGCAGTGCTAAGTTTGGCGGGGGGGGCACCGAGCAGTACTTC; CDR3aa: CSAKFGGGGTEQYF
len: 14; abundance: many; v_gene: TRBV10-3; d_gene: .; j_gene: TRBJ1-1; CDR3nt: TGTGCCATCAGCGTAACGGGCGATAAAGCTGAAGCTTTCTTT; CDR3aa: CAISVTGDKAEAFF
len: 13; abundance: many; v_gene: TRBV20-1; d_gene: .; j_gene: TRBJ2-7; CDR3nt: TGCAGTGCTAGACTACTCCGGGACTACGAGCAGTACTTC; CDR3aa: CSARLLRDYEQYF
len: 14; abundance: .; v_gene: TRBV5-1; d_gene: TRBD1; j_gene: TRBJ1-2; CDR3nt: TGCGCCAGCATCCGACAGTACAGGGGCAGAGGCTACACCTTC; CDR3aa: CASIRQYRGRGYTF
len: 13; abundance: many; v_gene: TRBV27; d_gene: .; j_gene: TRBJ1-1; CDR3nt: TGTGCCAGCCTTAACAGGAAGAACACTGAAGCTTTCTTT; CDR3aa: CASLNRKNTEAFF
len: 15; abundance: .; v_gene: TRBV5-6; d_gene: TRBD1; j_gene: TRBJ2-1; CDR3nt: TGTGCCAGCAGCTATGTTAGGGGGCCCTACAATGAGCAGTTCTTC; CDR3aa: CASSYVRGPYNEQFF
len: 13; abundance: many; v_gene: TRBV5-1; d_gene: .; j_gene: TRBJ1-1; CDR3nt: TGCGCCAGCAGCCCTCGGGGGGACACTGAAGCTTTCTTT; CDR3aa: CASSPRGDTEAFF
len: 16; abundance: many; v_gene: TRBV24-1; d_gene: TRBD1; j_gene: TRBJ2-1; CDR3nt: TGTGCCACCAGTGACGACAGGGGAAAGGTTGGCAATGAGCAGTTCTTC; CDR3aa: CATSDDRGKVGNEQFF